The table lists the clone carrying this T cell receptor (beta chain) with a few counts. The antigen remains undetermined. V shed 2 bases and J shed 8 bases, with 16 bases lying between them. Germline V gives CDR1 GTSNPN, CDR2 SVGIG (reference sequence). The CDR3 runs to 15 residues. The data were produced by immunoSEQ multiplex PCR, yet TCRdb's version contains in-frame clones alone and is incomplete. In the table there are tens of thousands of clones, about 84% of which are singletons. These data come from a study of T cells in localized non-small cell lung cancer. Broader study findings: Higher blood T cell density went with longer overall survival. Appearance in adjacent lung was seen for a median about 59 of the top 100 tumor clones. Uninvolved nearby lung showed the greatest T cell clonality, exceeding that found in tumor.

The specimen was peripheral blood, collected before any cancer treatment. The chain has TRBV30 and TRBJ1-6, with a possible D match to TRBD1 (6 bases). The receptor's source is a female donor older than 55 with stage I lung adenocarcinoma. In nucleotides, the CDR3 is TGTGCCTGGAGTTCGGTGGGGGCGGAATATTCACCCCTCCACTTT. Protein sequence: CAWSSVGAEYSPLHF.